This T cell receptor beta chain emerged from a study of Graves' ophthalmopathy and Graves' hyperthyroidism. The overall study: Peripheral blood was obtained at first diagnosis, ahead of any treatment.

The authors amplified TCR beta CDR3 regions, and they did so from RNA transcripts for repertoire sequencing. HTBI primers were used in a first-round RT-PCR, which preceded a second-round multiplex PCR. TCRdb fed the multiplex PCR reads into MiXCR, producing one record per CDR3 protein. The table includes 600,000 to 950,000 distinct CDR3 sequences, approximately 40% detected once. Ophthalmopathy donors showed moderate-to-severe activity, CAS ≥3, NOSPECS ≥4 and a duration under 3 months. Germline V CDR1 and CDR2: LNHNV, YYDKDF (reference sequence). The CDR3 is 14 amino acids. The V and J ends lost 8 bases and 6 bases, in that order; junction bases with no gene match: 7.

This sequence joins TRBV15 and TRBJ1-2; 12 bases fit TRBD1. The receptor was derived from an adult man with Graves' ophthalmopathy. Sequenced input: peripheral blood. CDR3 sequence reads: CATGTGGAGDGYTF. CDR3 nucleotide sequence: TGTGCCACCGGGACAGGGGGCGCGGGTGATGGCTACACCTTC.